The clone carrying this T cell receptor (beta chain) appeared a few times. Via MiXCR, TCRdb re-called the 5' RACE reads, giving one row per CDR3 protein. The sample yields 250,000 to 350,000 distinct CDR3 sequences, 20% seen once. This record comes from a study of CD8 T cells in ankylosing spondylitis. The sample consisted of blood, either unsorted or a sorted T cell fraction (not recorded which). The clonotype was recovered from a female donor with ankylosing spondylitis or in good health (not recorded which).

CDR3 coding DNA: TGTGCCAGCTCTAGCCCTACCCCCTACGAGCAGTACTTC. Residues: CASSSPTPYEQYF. The chain is built from TRBV7-8 and TRBJ2-7; weak D call: TRBD2 (5 bases). The CDR3 has 13 residues. Trimming took 8 bases from V and 2 from J, leaving 13 bases between them. The germline V gene has CDR1 SGHVS and CDR2 FQNEAQ.